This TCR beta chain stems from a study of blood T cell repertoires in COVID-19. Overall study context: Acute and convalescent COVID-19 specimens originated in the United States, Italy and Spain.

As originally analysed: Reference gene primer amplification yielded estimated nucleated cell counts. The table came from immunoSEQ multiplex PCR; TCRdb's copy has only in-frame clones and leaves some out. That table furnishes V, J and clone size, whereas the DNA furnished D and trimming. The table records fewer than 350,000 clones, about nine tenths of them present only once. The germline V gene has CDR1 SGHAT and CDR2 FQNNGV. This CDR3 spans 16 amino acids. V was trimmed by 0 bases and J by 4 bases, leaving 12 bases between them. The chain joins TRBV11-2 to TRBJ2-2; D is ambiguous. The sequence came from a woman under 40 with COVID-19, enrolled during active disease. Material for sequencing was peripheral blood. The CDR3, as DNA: TGTGCCAGCAGCTTAGAGTACGTGTCGGGCACCGGGGAGCTGTTTTTT. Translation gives CASSLEYVSGTGELFF.